This T cell receptor (beta chain) was identified during a study of blood T cell repertoires in COVID-19 (dated by TCRdb to 2020 to 2021). About the study as a whole: Samples covering the acute and convalescent phases of COVID-19 were provided by collaborators in the United States, Italy and Spain. Where available, HLA class I and class II types were obtained from metadata supplied by the sample provider rather than from assay-based typing. The repertoires were made available in a free public database intended to serve as a resource for research on the immune response to SARS-CoV-2. The material from the prospective study consisted of cDNA or gDNA derived from T cells, B-cell-depleted T cells, or PBMCs. Samples were obtained from the ongoing ImmuneRACE study (first 160 participants) and from 1,254 subjects provided by 6 global collaborators. Deeply sampled blood TCRbeta repertoires from subjects exposed to, actively infected with, or recovered from COVID-19 were included in the dataset. The sample metadata nearly always contained a de-identified subject ID, COVID-19 status, age in years and sex. Overall results and qualifications from the work: Clinical and demographic metadata were provided uncurated, with the amount varying by source and participant.

Another Seattle source contributed samples from volunteer blood donors who had recovered from COVID-19. Whole blood was collected in K2EDTA tubes by collaborating institutions according to the institutions' own protocols. Collaborator samples were shipped for TCRbeta analysis as frozen whole blood, isolated PBMCs, or DNA extracted from either sample type. The immunoSEQ Assay, a bias-controlled multiplex PCR, was used to amplify TCRbeta CDR3 regions from genomic DNA. The paper's processing steps were these. The number of nucleated cells in each sample was estimated from the amplification of reference gene primers within the assay. Sequence reads were collapsed and filtered to measure the absolute abundance of every unique TCRbeta CDR3 rearrangement. For each sample, productive Simpson clonality was calculated as the square root of Simpson's diversity index over productive rearrangements. TCRdb obtained this table from immuneACCESS and retained in-frame rearrangements with V and J assigned. These tables miss some clones; where compared with another copy, unresolved V genes account for less than half of the shortfall, and the remainder is unexplained. V and J calls and clone size are as listed in that table; D and trimming were resolved from the DNA. This sample is represented by 110,000 to 150,000 clones; 80% of them were singletons. The ten largest account for around 3.7% of the sample.

Comment on this clone: Its antigen is still unknown. Qualities for individual bases were not recorded, and no much larger clone is one base off.

What was sequenced was peripheral blood. This TCR derives from a man aged 65-85 years who had recovered from COVID-19.

CDR3 region: CASSYSISGRVPYNEQFF. The bases read TGTGCCAGCAGTTACTCGATTAGCGGGAGGGTACCCTACAATGAGCAGTTCTTC. The chain is made from TRBV6-2 or TRBV6-3 and TRBJ2-1; TRBD2 agrees with 11 junctional bases. V lost 0 bases and J lost 2 bases, and the count of bases not matched to a germline gene is 6. The CDR3 measures 18 amino acids from cysteine to phenylalanine. The sequence is cut down to CDR3 DNA, 54 bases in frame from base 1. CDR1 is given as MNHEY and CDR2 as SVGEGT, both from the germline V gene.